What follows is one T cell receptor (beta chain) and its context. Germline V CDR1 and CDR2: SGHTA, FQGNSA. The V segment lost 3 bases and the J segment 7 bases; nucleotides outside the gene matches: 13. The CDR3 extends over 16 amino acids. These data originate in a study of shared clonotypes between healthy human individuals. Some clones are missing from TCRdb's copy, which holds only in-frame ones; the method was immunoSEQ multiplex PCR. Found here are around 370,000 clones, about 96% of them singletons; the top ten hold approximately 0.32%. Only Caucasian adults living in Nashville, Tennessee served as donors.

Sequences were obtained from memory CD8+ T cells sorted from blood. Subset given: CD45RO+ cells pooled with CCR7-negative TemRA cells. This TCR was sampled from a man aged 25-40 years in good health. The genes are TRBV7-2 and TRBJ1-1, with 8 bases matching TRBD1. The CDR3, as DNA: TGTGCCAGCAGCTTCATAACGATCAGGGGGCAGGGTGAAGCTTTCTTT. This gives the protein CASSFITIRGQGEAFF.